These T cell receptor beta chains were read from a single sample in a study of regulatory T cells in long-lasting Graves disease. TCRdb reprocessed the multiplex PCR reads via MiXCR and lists one record per CDR3 protein. The sample yields approximately 500,000 distinct CDR3 sequences, roughly 21% seen once. The sample consisted of peripheral blood mononuclear cells (PBMCs), taken when the disease was refractory, from a patient treated with antithyroid drugs. These receptors were taken from a female donor with Graves disease. The CDR3 runs from the conserved cysteine through the conserved F or W. Each record gives: clone size, V gene, D gene, J gene, CDR3 protein, CDR3 DNA. The D gene is left open where the match is weak. Clone size is shown for a subset of rows, as once, few, many or a class of expanded clone.

>many|TRBV6-1|NA|TRBJ1-5
CAISEPLQPQHF
TGTGCCATCTCAGAACCCCTTCAGCCCCAGCATTTT
>many|TRBV10-3|TRBD1|TRBJ2-5
CAIGQGYETQYF
TGTGCCATTGGACAGGGGTACGAGACCCAGTACTTC
>NA|TRBV7-9|NA|TRBJ1-1
CASSLDIAGGPLNTEAFF
TGTGCCAGCAGCTTAGATATTGCTGGGGGCCCGCTGAACACTGAAGCTTTCTTT
>many|TRBV5-1|NA|TRBJ1-4
CASSLAGGQGNEKLFF
TGCGCCAGCAGCTTGGCCGGAGGACAAGGAAATGAAAAACTGTTTTTT
>many|TRBV9|TRBD1|TRBJ1-1
CASSAQGETEAFF
TGTGCCAGCAGCGCTCAGGGGGAAACTGAAGCTTTCTTT
>NA|TRBV7-2|TRBD2|TRBJ2-7
CASSLVSGSSYEQYF
TGTGCCAGCAGCTTAGTTAGCGGGAGCTCCTACGAGCAGTACTTC
>NA|TRBV6-1|NA|TRBJ1-5
CASSDGRGAYNQPQHF
TGTGCCAGCAGTGACGGGAGGGGCGCTTACAATCAGCCCCAGCATTTT
>NA|TRBV28|TRBD2|TRBJ2-1
CASSSSSGRGEQFF
TGTGCCAGCAGTTCCTCTAGCGGGAGAGGTGAGCAGTTCTTC
>NA|TRBV29-1|TRBD1|TRBJ2-6
CSVRTGRSGANVLTF
TGCAGCGTGAGGACAGGCCGCTCTGGGGCCAACGTCCTGACTTTC
>NA|TRBV27|TRBD1|TRBJ2-5
CASSLIPTGQETQYF
TGTGCCAGCAGTTTAATTCCGACAGGGCAAGAGACCCAGTACTTC
>NA|TRBV19|NA|TRBJ1-2
CASSIAAADGYTF
TGTGCCAGTAGTATAGCAGCCGCAGATGGCTACACCTTC
>NA|TRBV5-4|NA|TRBJ2-6
CASRLRDRGYSGANVLTF
TGTGCCAGCAGGTTGCGGGACAGAGGTTACTCTGGGGCCAACGTCCTGACTTTC
>many|TRBV29-1|TRBD1|TRBJ1-5
CSAVGTGGQPQHF
TGCAGCGCCGTGGGGACAGGGGGTCAGCCCCAGCATTTT
>few|TRBV6-1|TRBD1|TRBJ2-2
CASTPTGARPGPGELFF
TGTGCCAGCACACCGACAGGGGCGCGGCCCGGACCCGGGGAGCTGTTTTTT
>many|TRBV28|NA|TRBJ2-2
CASSFVQNTGELFF
TGTGCCAGCAGTTTTGTACAGAACACCGGGGAGCTGTTTTTT
>many|TRBV27|NA|TRBJ1-6
CASSTSTGRGSPLHF
TGTGCCAGCAGTACCTCTACAGGGAGAGGTTCACCCCTCCACTTT
>NA|TRBV3-1|NA|TRBJ1-4
CASSEPGHLNAKLFF
TGTGCCAGCAGCGAGCCGGGACACCTTAATGCAAAACTGTTTTTT
>NA|TRBV5-6|TRBD2|TRBJ2-1
CASSLEGLAPHEQFF
TGTGCCAGCAGCTTGGAGGGACTAGCTCCCCATGAGCAGTTCTTC
>few|TRBV5-1|TRBD1|TRBJ2-5
CASSLLKGTAQETQYF
TGCGCCAGCAGCTTGCTGAAGGGGACAGCCCAAGAGACCCAGTACTTC
>few|TRBV6-2/TRBV6-3|TRBD1|TRBJ2-2
CASSEYGQGAGVSGELFF
TGTGCCAGCAGTGAATATGGACAGGGGGCCGGTGTTTCCGGGGAGCTGTTTTTT
>NA|TRBV29-1|NA|TRBJ1-1
CGVEDGWTEAFF
TGCGGCGTTGAAGATGGGTGGACTGAAGCTTTCTTT
>NA|TRBV5-1|NA|TRBJ2-3
CASRSGGGTDTQYF
TGCGCCAGCAGAAGCGGAGGAGGCACAGATACGCAGTATTTT
>many|TRBV28|TRBD1|TRBJ2-2
CASSPPGQPNTGELFF
TGTGCCAGCAGTCCCCCGGGACAGCCGAACACCGGGGAGCTGTTTTTT
>many|TRBV28|NA|TRBJ1-6
CASSFADNSPLHF
TGTGCCAGCAGTTTCGCCGATAATTCACCCCTCCACTTT
>NA|TRBV24-1|NA|TRBJ1-1
CATSDSGPPGTEAFF
TGTGCCACCAGTGATTCCGGTCCACCGGGGACTGAAGCTTTCTTT
>many|TRBV28|NA|TRBJ2-7
CASSGGDSLGFEQYF
TGTGCCAGCAGTGGAGGGGACAGCCTAGGTTTCGAGCAGTACTTC
>NA|TRBV19|NA|TRBJ1-5
CASTMRWGAGNQPQHF
TGTGCCAGTACCATGAGGTGGGGCGCGGGCAATCAGCCCCAGCATTTT
>NA|TRBV5-1|NA|TRBJ1-5
CASTPSGDKTQPQHF
TGCGCCAGCACCCCCTCCGGGGACAAGACCCAGCCCCAGCATTTT
>few|TRBV20-1|TRBD1|TRBJ2-7
CSANRQGAYEQYF
TGCAGTGCTAACCGACAGGGGGCCTACGAGCAGTACTTC
>many|TRBV12-3/TRBV12-4|NA|TRBJ2-7
CASSPDRNSYEQYF
TGTGCCAGCAGCCCTGACAGGAACTCCTACGAGCAGTACTTC
>few|TRBV12-3/TRBV12-4|NA|TRBJ2-3
CASRRNTGRTDTQYF
TGTGCCAGCAGACGAAATACAGGGCGCACAGATACGCAGTATTTT
>NA|TRBV20-1|NA|TRBJ2-6
CSATWGFPSGANVLTF
TGCAGTGCTACGTGGGGATTCCCCTCTGGGGCCAACGTCCTGACCTTC
>many|TRBV12-3/TRBV12-4|NA|TRBJ2-5
CASSPGPETQYF
TGTGCCAGCAGCCCGGGACCGGAGACCCAGTACTTC
>few|TRBV2|NA|TRBJ2-3
CASSPGTGGADTQYF
TGTGCCAGCAGCCCCGGGACCGGCGGGGCAGATACGCAGTATTTT
>few|TRBV10-3|NA|TRBJ2-5
CAISDPSRGGETQYF
TGTGCCATCAGTGACCCCTCTAGGGGCGGAGAGACCCAGTACTTC
>many|TRBV28|TRBD1|TRBJ1-4
CASSSTGGFEKLFF
TGTGCCAGCAGTTCGACAGGGGGCTTTGAAAAACTGTTTTTT
>few|TRBV7-2|NA|TRBJ1-2
CASSLSWVGYTF
TGTGCCAGCAGCCTAAGCTGGGTTGGCTACACCTTC
>few|TRBV24-1|NA|TRBJ2-6
CATRGHPLSSGANVLTF
TGTGCCACCAGAGGACACCCCCTCAGCTCTGGGGCCAACGTCCTGACTTTC
>many|TRBV11-2|NA|TRBJ2-1
CASSLDRGAYNEQFF
TGTGCCAGCAGCTTAGACCGGGGGGCATACAATGAGCAGTTCTTC
>NA|TRBV12-3/TRBV12-4|NA|TRBJ1-2
CASREDYGYTF
TGTGCCAGCAGGGAAGACTATGGCTACACCTTC
>NA|TRBV9|TRBD2|TRBJ2-7
CASSVDGTSTEQYF
TGTGCCAGCAGCGTAGACGGGACTAGCACCGAGCAGTACTTC
>NA|TRBV4-1|NA|TRBJ1-5
CASSQEWPDSNQPQHF
TGCGCCAGCAGCCAAGAATGGCCGGACAGCAATCAGCCCCAGCATTTT
>NA|TRBV5-4|TRBD1|TRBJ2-2
CASSKGGSGGGELFF
TGTGCCAGCAGTAAAGGAGGCTCAGGGGGCGGGGAGCTGTTTTTT
>many|TRBV28|NA|TRBJ1-4
CASSLAEGRLKEKLFF
TGTGCCAGCAGTTTAGCGGAGGGGCGTCTAAAAGAAAAACTGTTTTTT
>many|TRBV28|TRBD2|TRBJ2-4
CASSLSSGMNIQYF
TGTGCCAGCAGTTTAAGTAGCGGGATGAACATTCAGTACTTC
>many|TRBV7-9|NA|TRBJ2-2
CASSAGSGELFF
TGTGCCAGCAGCGCGGGGTCCGGGGAGCTGTTTTTT
>few|TRBV29-1|NA|TRBJ2-2
CSVRGGAGELFF
TGCAGCGTAAGAGGGGGGGCCGGGGAGCTGTTTTTT
>few|TRBV5-1|NA|TRBJ1-6
CASSLDPGAKNSPLHF
TGCGCCAGCAGCTTGGATCCGGGGGCCAAAAATTCACCCCTCCACTTT
>many|TRBV30|NA|TRBJ1-1
CAWSWNTEAFF
TGTGCCTGGAGTTGGAACACTGAAGCTTTCTTT
>many|TRBV20-1|NA|TRBJ2-5
CSARVPEGPRETQYF
TGCAGTGCTAGAGTCCCGGAGGGCCCGAGAGAGACCCAGTACTTC
>few|TRBV12-3/TRBV12-4|NA|TRBJ1-5
CASSFSRDGQPQHF
TGTGCCAGCAGTTTTTCCAGGGATGGTCAGCCCCAGCATTTT
>NA|TRBV9|NA|TRBJ2-2
CASSASVTGELFF
TGTGCCAGCAGCGCTAGTGTCACCGGGGAGCTGTTTTTT
>many|TRBV2|NA|TRBJ2-5
CASSGGLQETQYF
TGTGCCAGCAGTGGGGGGCTCCAAGAGACCCAGTACTTC
>NA|TRBV20-1|NA|TRBJ1-5
CSARDLTGESNQPQHF
TGCAGTGCTAGAGATCTTACGGGGGAGAGCAATCAGCCCCAGCATTTT
>few|TRBV6-1|NA|TRBJ1-2
CASTVAATRSNYGYTF
TGTGCCAGCACAGTGGCAGCCACTCGTTCTAACTATGGCTACACCTTC